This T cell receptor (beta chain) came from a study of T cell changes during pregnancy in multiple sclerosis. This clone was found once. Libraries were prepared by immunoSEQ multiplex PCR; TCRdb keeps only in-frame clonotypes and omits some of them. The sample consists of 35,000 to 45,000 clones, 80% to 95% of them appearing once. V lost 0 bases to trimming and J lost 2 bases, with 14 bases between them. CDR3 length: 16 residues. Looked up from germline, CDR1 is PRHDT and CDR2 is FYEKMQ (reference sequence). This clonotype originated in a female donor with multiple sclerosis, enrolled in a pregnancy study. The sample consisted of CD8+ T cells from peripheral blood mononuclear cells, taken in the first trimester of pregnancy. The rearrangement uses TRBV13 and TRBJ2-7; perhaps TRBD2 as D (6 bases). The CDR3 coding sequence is TGTGCCAGCAGCTTAGGCTTGGACGGAGGGACCTACGAGCAGTACTTC. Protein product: CASSLGLDGGTYEQYF.